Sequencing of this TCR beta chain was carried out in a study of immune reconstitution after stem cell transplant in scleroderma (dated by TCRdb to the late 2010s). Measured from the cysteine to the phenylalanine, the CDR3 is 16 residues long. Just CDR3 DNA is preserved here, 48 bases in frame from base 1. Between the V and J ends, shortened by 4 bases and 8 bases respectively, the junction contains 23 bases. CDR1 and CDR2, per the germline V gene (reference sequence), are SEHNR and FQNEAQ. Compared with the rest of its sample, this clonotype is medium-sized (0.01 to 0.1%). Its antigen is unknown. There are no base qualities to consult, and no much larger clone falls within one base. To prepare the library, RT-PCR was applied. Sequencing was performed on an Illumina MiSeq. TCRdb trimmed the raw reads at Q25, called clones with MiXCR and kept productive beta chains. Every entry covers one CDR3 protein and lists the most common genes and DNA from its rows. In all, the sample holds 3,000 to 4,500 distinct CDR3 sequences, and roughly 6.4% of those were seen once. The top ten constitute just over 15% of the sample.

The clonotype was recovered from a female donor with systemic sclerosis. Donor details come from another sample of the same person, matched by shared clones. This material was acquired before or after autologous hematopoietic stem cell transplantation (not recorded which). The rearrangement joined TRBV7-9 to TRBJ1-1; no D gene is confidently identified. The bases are TGTGCCAGCAGCTCACTCAGCAAATTTACCAACCCCGAAGCTTTCTTT. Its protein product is CASSSLSKFTNPEAFF.